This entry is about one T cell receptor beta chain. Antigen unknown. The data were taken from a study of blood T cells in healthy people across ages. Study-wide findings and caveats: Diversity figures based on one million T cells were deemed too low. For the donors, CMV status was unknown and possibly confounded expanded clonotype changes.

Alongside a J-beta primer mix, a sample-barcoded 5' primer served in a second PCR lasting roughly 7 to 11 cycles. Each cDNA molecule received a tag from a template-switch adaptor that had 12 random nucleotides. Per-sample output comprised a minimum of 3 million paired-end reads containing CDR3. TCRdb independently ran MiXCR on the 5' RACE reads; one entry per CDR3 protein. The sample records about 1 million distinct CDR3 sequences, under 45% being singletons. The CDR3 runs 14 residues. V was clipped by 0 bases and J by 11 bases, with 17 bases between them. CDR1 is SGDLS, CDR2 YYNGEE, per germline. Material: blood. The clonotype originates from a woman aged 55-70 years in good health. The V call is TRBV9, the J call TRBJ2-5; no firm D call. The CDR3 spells CASSVDGLPEEQYF. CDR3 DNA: TGTGCCAGCAGCGTAGATGGTTTGCCGGAAGAGCAGTACTTC.